Shown below are 22 T cell receptor beta chains from a single sample sequenced in a study of response to subunit inactivated influenza vaccine. TCRdb passed the RT-PCR reads through MiXCR, listing each CDR3 protein once. The data hold hundreds of thousands of distinct CDR3 sequences, with 10% to 15% observed a single time. Sequenced material: PBMCs from blood, taken on the day of vaccination. Receptors originate from a man aged 45-65 years who received an inactivated influenza vaccine.

This clonotype has only a few counts. The chain couples TRBV7-9 to TRBJ2-5; D might be TRBD2 (5 bases). The CDR3 is made up of 14 amino acids. Trimming cost V 5 bases and J 2 bases, with 12 bases left between them. From germline, CDR1 is SEHNR and CDR2 FQNEAQ (reference sequence). Here the CDR3 DNA reads TGTGCCAGCAGCCACAGCGGTGTGCAAGAGACCCAGTACTTC. Protein: CASSHSGVQETQYF. Drawing the rest from reference TRBV7-9 and TRBJ2-5, the complete variable domain is DTGVSQNPRHKITKRGQNVTFRCDPISEHNRLYWYRQTLGQGPEFLTYFQNEAQLEKSRLLSDRFSAERPKGSFSTLEIQRTEQGDSAMYLCASSHSGVQETQYFGPGTRLLVL.

In this sample, this clonotype turned up a few times. The chain is built from TRBV9 and TRBJ2-1, with a weak D call TRBD2 (6 bases). Deletions cut 4 bases from V and 2 bases from J, with 16 bases between. This CDR3 region has 16 residues. Looked up from germline, CDR1 is SGDLS and CDR2 is YYNGEE. In DNA form, the CDR3 reads TGTGCCAGCAGCCCCGGGAGTTCCTTCGCCTACAATGAGCAGTTCTTC. Translating it yields CASSPGSSFAYNEQFF.

J is TRBJ2-5 and V is TRBV6-1; 8 nucleotides line up with TRBD1. Germline V gene sequence: CDR1 MNHNS, CDR2 SASEGT. The V segment lost 6 bases and the J segment 5 bases; nucleotides outside the gene matches: 11. The CDR3 consists of 15 residues. The CDR3 region has the DNA TGTGCCAGCAGCAGGGGGCGGTTATTAACGGAGACCCAGTACTTC. Translated: CASSRGRLLTETQYF.

This clonotype is medium-sized within its sample. The chain recombines TRBV28 with TRBJ2-1; no definite D call. CDR3 length equals 15 residues. Trimming removed 2 bases from V and 1 base from J, with 9 bases in between. Per the germline V gene, CDR1 is MDHEN and CDR2 is SYDVKM. The CDR3 coding sequence is TGTGCCAGCAGTTTAAGGTCACATTCCTACAATGAGCAGTTCTTC. Translating gives CASSLRSHSYNEQFF. The whole variable domain, filled in from reference TRBV28 and TRBJ2-1, reads DVKVTQSSRYLVKRTGEKVFLECVQDMDHENMFWYRQDPGLGLRLIYFSYDVKMKEKGDIPEGYSVSREKKERFSLILESASTNQTSMYLCASSLRSHSYNEQFFGPGTRLTVL.

This clonotype was seen more than once but under ten times. The rearrangement uses TRBV12-3 or TRBV12-4 and TRBJ2-2; 9 bases line up with TRBD1. V lost 4 bases, J lost 7 bases, and 13 bases stayed unmatched. The CDR3 consists of 17 residues. The CDR3 sequence: CASSSRDRVFVGGELFF. Here the CDR3 DNA reads TGTGCCAGCAGTTCGCGGGACAGGGTTTTTGTTGGCGGGGAGCTGTTTTTT.

Only a few counts were recorded for this clonotype. V gene TRBV9 combines with J gene TRBJ2-2; 7 bases map to TRBD2. The J segment lost 5 bases and the V segment lost 3 bases, leaving 7 bases of the junction unmatched. Germline CDR1 SGDLS, CDR2 YYNGEE. The CDR3 covers 15 residues. The DNA of the CDR3 is TGTGCCAGCAGCGGAAGGGGAGGGAGAACCGGGGAGCTGTTTTTT. The encoded protein is CASSGRGGRTGELFF.

The chain employs TRBV20-1 and TRBJ1-2; D may be TRBD1 (5 bases). V lost 5 bases and J 4 bases, leaving 20 bases between the germline ends. The CDR3 extends over 15 amino acids. Germline values: CDR1 DFQATT, CDR2 SNEGSKA (reference sequence). The CDR3 bases are TGCAGTGCTCGGGGGAGGGCGCGGTACGGCTATGGCTACACCTTC. This translates into CSARGRARYGYGYTF.

This clonotype came up many times. The chain combines TRBV25-1 with TRBJ1-5, with TRBD1 matching over 9 bases. The CDR3 covers 16 residues. V lost 5 bases and J lost 7; bases outside the gene matches: 12. Germline CDR1 is MGHDK and CDR2 is SYGVNS. CDR3 sequence reads: CASSPHRDRVLQPQHF. The CDR3 region has the DNA TGTGCCAGCAGTCCGCACCGGGACAGGGTTTTACAGCCCCAGCATTTT.

This clonotype was picked up many times. The genes are TRBV29-1 and TRBJ1-4, with D perhaps TRBD1 (6 bases). This CDR3 has 12 amino acids. Germline V gene lookup returns CDR1 SQVTM and CDR2 ANQGSEA. Trimming took off 4 bases at V and 11 bases at J, with 14 bases between the two ends. In DNA form, the CDR3 reads TGCAGCGTTGCAATTAGGGGGAGGAAACTGTTTTTT. Its protein is CSVAIRGRKLFF.

About this clonotype itself: This sequence may be a read error, since a much larger clone differs from it by one base. Since no conserved phenylalanine or tryptophan closes the CDR3, a read error is the likely cause. The rearrangement links TRBV12-3 or TRBV12-4 to TRBJ2-7; tentative D call: TRBD2 (6 bases). V was clipped by 6 bases and J by 2 bases, with 20 bases between them. The CDR3 runs 16 residues. CDR3 sequence reads: CASSYSVAATTYEQYL. CDR3 sequence (DNA): TGTGCCAGCAGCTACTCGGTAGCGGCAACTACCTACGAGCAGTACCTC.

Many counts were recorded for this clonotype. V is TRBV7-2 and J is TRBJ2-3; D remains ambiguous. The ends were cut back, 0 bases at V and 6 bases at J, with 7 bases in the middle. CDR3 length: 13 amino acids. Per the germline V gene, CDR1 is SGHTA and CDR2 is FQGNSA. Here the CDR3 reads CASSLAQPDTQYF. The CDR3 coding sequence is TGTGCCAGCAGCTTAGCACAGCCGGATACGCAGTATTTT.

There are a few counts of this clonotype. The rearrangement uses TRBV6-1 and TRBJ1-5; 10 bases match TRBD1. This CDR3 is built from 15 residues. The V and J ends lost 6 bases and 5 bases, in that order; junction bases with no gene match: 7. Germline V gene lookup returns CDR1 MNHNS and CDR2 SASEGT. The CDR3 DNA is TGTGCCAGCAGCGTTACGACAGGGGGCGATCAGCCCCAGCATTTT. Translating gives CASSVTTGGDQPQHF.

This clonotype has ten or more counts. The chain links TRBV5-6 to TRBJ2-7, with a possible D match to TRBD1 (6 bases). This CDR3 contains 13 residues. V dropped 4 bases and J dropped 3 bases, with 11 bases sitting between them. In germline, CDR1 is SGHDT, CDR2 YYEEEE. The CDR3 region is CASSGTPFYEQYF. CDR3 coding DNA: TGTGCCAGCAGCGGGACACCCTTCTACGAGCAGTACTTC.

This rearrangement joins TRBV15 to TRBJ2-5; 14 nucleotides agree with TRBD2. Germline trimming cut 1 base from V and 2 bases from J; bases unmatched to any gene: 0. This CDR3 contains 16 residues. Germline V gene sequence: CDR1 LNHNV, CDR2 YYDKDF (reference sequence). The CDR3 here is CATSRGLAGGQETQYF. Here the CDR3 DNA reads TGTGCCACCAGCAGAGGACTAGCGGGAGGGCAAGAGACCCAGTACTTC.

This clonotype occurred many times. The chain has TRBV10-3 and TRBJ1-3; D remains ambiguous. Germline lookup yields CDR1 ENHRY and CDR2 SYGVKD. The CDR3 spans 13 residues. With 3 bases removed from V and 4 bases from J, the gap between germline ends came to 7 bases. DNA of the CDR3: TGTGCCATCAGTGAAACCGCAGGAAACACCATATATTTT. Translating it yields CAISETAGNTIYF.

This clonotype was observed a few times. The chain employs TRBV7-9 and TRBJ2-3; D not resolved. The CDR3 has 15 amino acids. V lost 3 bases and J 4 bases, leaving 14 bases between the germline ends. Per the germline V gene, CDR1 is SEHNR and CDR2 is FQNEAQ (reference sequence). In DNA, the CDR3 is TGTGCCAGCAGCTTTGCAGTCGGGTTGTCAGATACGCAGTATTTT. Translating gives CASSFAVGLSDTQYF.

This clonotype was counted many times. This chain uses TRBV6-5 with TRBJ1-2, with TRBD1 as a possible D gene (6 bases). Looked up from germline, CDR1 is MNHEY and CDR2 is SVGAGI. The length of the CDR3 is 13 residues. V was clipped by 2 bases and J by 8 bases, with 12 bases between them. CDR3 residues: CASSYGQGRGYTF. In nucleotides, the CDR3 is TGTGCCAGCAGTTACGGGCAGGGGCGCGGCTACACCTTC.

This clonotype was counted only a few times. The chain recombines TRBV20-1 with TRBJ2-2, with 9 nucleotides matching TRBD2. CDR1 is DFQATT and CDR2 is SNEGSKA in the germline V gene (reference sequence). The CDR3 is 15 residues long. Trimming at V came to 1 base and at J to 3 bases, leaving 3 bases not matched to a gene. As DNA, the CDR3 is TGCAGTGCTAGAGTGCGGGGGGGATACACCGGGGAGCTGTTTTTT. It specifies CSARVRGGYTGELFF.

This clonotype came up a few times. The genes are TRBV29-1 and TRBJ1-4; 7 bases line up with TRBD1. The germline CDR1 and CDR2 sequences are SQVTM and ANQGSEA. V trimming: 4 bases; J trimming: 7 bases; junction bases outside the gene matches: 12. CDR3 length: 15 residues. As DNA, the CDR3 is TGCAGCGTTGTCTCATGGGGGACAGCGGGTGAAAAACTGTTTTTT. This encodes CSVVSWGTAGEKLFF.

The rearrangement links TRBV18 to TRBJ1-2; possibly TRBD1 for D (6 bases). The germline V and J ends were trimmed by 2 bases and 7 bases, with 11 bases remaining between them. Germline V lookup: CDR1 KGHSH, CDR2 LQKENI. This CDR3 comprises 13 residues. CDR3 amino acids: CASSPAGVLGYTF. The CDR3, as DNA: TGTGCCAGCTCACCAGCAGGGGTTCTTGGCTACACCTTC.

The V call is TRBV19, the J call TRBJ2-5, with D possibly TRBD1 on 6 matching bases. V was cut by 5 bases and J by 3 bases, with 13 bases left in between. Germline loops: CDR1 LNHDA, CDR2 SQIVND (reference sequence). The CDR3 consists of 14 residues. CDR3 coding DNA: TGTGCCAGTAGTTCCAGGGGCCGGGAAGAGACCCAGTACTTC. Translated, it gives CASSSRGREETQYF.

This clonotype occurred many times. The V and J genes are TRBV5-1 and TRBJ2-3, with 11 bases matching TRBD2. The V gene's germline CDR1 is SGHRS and CDR2 YFSETQ. Unmatched junction bases numbered 10, after V lost 4 bases and J lost 6 bases. The CDR3 has 16 amino acids. The CDR3 region has the DNA TGCGCCAGCAGCCCGGGACTAGCGGTCAGAGGGGATACGCAGTATTTT. Translated: CASSPGLAVRGDTQYF. Filled out from reference TRBV5-1 and TRBJ2-3, the complete variable domain reads KAGVTQTPRYLIKTRGQQVTLSCSPISGHRSVSWYQQTPGQGLQFLFEYFSETQRNKGNFPGRFSGRQFSNSRSEMNVSTLELGDSALYLCASSPGLAVRGDTQYFGPGTRLTVL.